The 19 T cell receptor beta chains below were found in one sample sequenced in a study of cytomegalovirus exposure and HLA in healthy donors. A multiplex PCR was run with 60 Vbeta primers and 13 Jbeta primers. Measured with immunoSEQ multiplex PCR; TCRdb has only the in-frame clones, and not every one. This table has 150,000 or so clones, around 80% appearing once. The sample comprised PBMCs. The receptors were gathered from a female donor in good health and CMV-seronegative.

CDR3: CASSVGESGTSGSPFRNTQYF. The CDR3 bases are TGTGCCAGCAGCGTAGGCGAATCCGGGACTAGCGGGAGCCCGTTCAGGAATACGCAGTATTTT. The rearrangement uses TRBV9 and TRBJ2-3; 14 positions agree with TRBD2. Germline V gene data show CDR1 as SGDLS and CDR2 as YYNGEE. This CDR3 is 21 amino acids long. V lost 0 bases and J lost 7; bases outside the gene matches: 19.

J is TRBJ2-5 and V is TRBV19, with 10 bases matching TRBD1. CDR1 and CDR2 from the germline V gene are LNHDA and SQIVND (reference sequence). The CDR3 spans 14 residues. The trim removed 5 bases at V and 5 bases at J, leaving 5 bases unmatched. The CDR3 spells CASSSRTGGETQYF. CDR3 coding DNA: TGTGCCAGTAGTTCGCGGACAGGGGGGGAGACCCAGTACTTC.

V gene TRBV19 combines with J gene TRBJ2-3, with D maybe TRBD1 (6 bases). The germline CDR1 and CDR2 sequences are LNHDA and SQIVND (reference sequence). V lost 4 bases to trimming and J lost 0 bases, with 11 bases between them. This CDR3 is built from 15 residues. CDR3 nucleotide sequence: TGTGCCAGTAGTAGACTACAGGGTAGCACAGATACGCAGTATTTT. This gives the protein CASSRLQGSTDTQYF. Filled out from reference TRBV19 and TRBJ2-3, the complete variable domain reads DGGITQSPKYLFRKEGQNVTLSCEQNLNHDAMYWYRQDPGQGLRLIYYSQIVNDFQKGDIAEGYSVSREKKESFPLTVTSAQKNPTAFYLCASSRLQGSTDTQYFGPGTRLTVL.

This clone turned up a few times. This rearrangement joins TRBV7-2 to TRBJ2-7, with D possibly TRBD1 on 6 matching bases. Germline CDR1 is SGHTA and CDR2 is FQGNSA. The V gene lost 2 bases and the J gene lost 0 bases, with 11 bases spanning the gap. The CDR3 is made up of 15 amino acids. Here the CDR3 reads CASSLLQGSSYEQYF. CDR3 nucleotide sequence: TGTGCCAGCAGCTTACTTCAGGGGAGCTCCTACGAGCAGTACTTC.

As for this clone: Other DNA sequences in the same sample also yield this CDR3. The chain is built from TRBV29-1 and TRBJ2-2; 11 bases map to TRBD1. V lost 6 bases, J lost 1 base, and 1 base stayed unmatched. Germline loops: CDR1 SQVTM, CDR2 ANQGSEA. CDR3 length equals 14 residues. CDR3 coding DNA: TGCAGCGTGGACAGGGGGCTGAACACCGGGGAGCTGTTTTTT. It yields the protein CSVDRGLNTGELFF.

The rearrangement links TRBV5-4 to TRBJ1-2; D possibly corresponds to TRBD1 (5 bases). V was clipped by 4 bases and J by 5 bases, with 21 bases between them. This CDR3 is 16 amino acids long. Germline CDR1 is SGHNT and CDR2 is YYREEE (reference sequence). The CDR3 protein is CASSAVLYQGAYGYTF. The CDR3 DNA follows: TGTGCCAGCAGCGCAGTTCTATACCAGGGCGCATATGGCTACACCTTC.

The rearrangement uses TRBV28 and TRBJ2-3; 9 nucleotides match TRBD2. The CDR3 runs 17 residues. Germline V CDR1 and CDR2: MDHEN, SYDVKM. Trimming at V came to 8 bases and at J to 0 bases, leaving 12 bases not matched to a gene. The CDR3 region has the DNA TGTGCCAGCGATTGGTTGGCGGGGGGGGGAAGCACAGATACGCAGTATTTT. Residues: CASDWLAGGGSTDTQYF.

The V gene is TRBV11-1, the J gene TRBJ2-1, with 8 bases matching TRBD2. V lost 5 bases and J lost 0; bases outside the gene matches: 3. This CDR3 is 15 amino acids long. Germline V gives CDR1 SGHAT, CDR2 FQDESV (reference sequence). In DNA, the CDR3 is TGTGCCAGCAGCCCGGGGGGGCCCTCCTACAATGAGCAGTTCTTC. It is translated as CASSPGGPSYNEQFF.

For the CDR3, the DNA is TGTGCCAGCAGCCCTGGACGTTTTTCGGGGTCTGTTGCTCAGCCCCAGCATTTT. It specifies CASSPGRFSGSVAQPQHF. This chain connects TRBV7-8 to TRBJ1-5, with D hard to call. This CDR3 contains 18 residues. In germline, CDR1 is SGHVS, CDR2 FQNEAQ. Deletions cut 5 bases from V and 6 bases from J, with 26 bases between.

This clone was found a few times. The V gene is TRBV6-1, the J gene TRBJ2-2; maybe TRBD2 (6 bases). The CDR3 runs to 14 residues. Trimming removed 11 bases at V and 4 bases at J, with 17 bases between. Germline V gene lookup returns CDR1 MNHNS and CDR2 SASEGT. In DNA, the CDR3 is TGTGCCTCAGTCGGGGGTCGTACCACCGGGGAGCTGTTTTTT. It yields the protein CASVGGRTTGELFF.

V gene TRBV6-1 combines with J gene TRBJ2-4; D unresolved. CDR1 is MNHNS, CDR2 SASEGT, per germline. Deletions cut 1 base from V and 6 bases from J, with 13 bases between. The CDR3 totals 15 residues. The CDR3 reads CASSEVDLSGNIQYF. The CDR3 DNA is TGTGCCAGCAGTGAAGTCGACCTATCGGGAAACATTCAGTACTTC.

V usage is TRBV28 and J usage is TRBJ2-4; weak D call: TRBD1 (7 bases). CDR1 is MDHEN and CDR2 is SYDVKM in the germline V gene. The CDR3 totals 12 residues. The ends were cut back, 3 bases at V and 9 bases at J, with 9 bases in the middle. The CDR3 bases are TGTGCCAGCAGTTTCCAGGGGGGCATTCAGTACTTC. Amino acid sequence: CASSFQGGIQYF.

The V and J genes are TRBV5-3 and TRBJ1-3; unclear D gene. TRBV5-3 has ORF status, its function being uncertain. Trimming stripped 4 bases from V and 9 bases from J, with 8 bases between. This CDR3 has 11 residues. CDR3 sequence reads: CARSRCVTIYF. For the CDR3, the DNA is TGTGCCAGAAGCCGTTGTGTCACCATATATTTT.

This chain uses TRBV18 with TRBJ2-2; D ambiguous. The ends were cut back, 0 bases at V and 5 bases at J, with 13 bases in the middle. Germline V lookup: CDR1 KGHSH, CDR2 LQKENI. The CDR3 extends over 16 amino acids. Written as DNA, the CDR3 is TGTGCCAGCTCACCACCGAACAGCAGAAGGACCGGGGAGCTGTTTTTT. This sequence encodes CASSPPNSRRTGELFF.

The chain couples TRBV6-1 to TRBJ2-7, with D perhaps matching TRBD1 (6 bases). The ends were cut back, 8 bases at V and 2 bases at J, with 10 bases in the middle. CDR1 is MNHNS and CDR2 is SASEGT in the germline V gene. The CDR3 contains 12 residues. In DNA form, the CDR3 reads TGTGCCAGCGTTACAGGGACCTACGAGCAGTACTTC. Residues: CASVTGTYEQYF.

The genes are TRBV30 and TRBJ2-1, with TRBD2 identical over 8 bases. The CDR3 has 16 residues. Germline CDR1 is GTSNPN and CDR2 is SVGIG (reference sequence). Trimming cost V 2 bases and J 4 bases; bases outside gene matches: 10. The CDR3 nucleotides read TGTGCCTGGAGTACATCCACTACTAGCGGATACAATGAGCAGTTCTTC. Its protein product is CAWSTSTTSGYNEQFF.

This clone was detected only a few times. J is TRBJ2-1 and V is TRBV27; TRBD2 matches at 14 bases. J lost 12 bases, V lost 6 bases, and 19 bases had no gene match. The germline CDR1 and CDR2 sequences are MNHEY and SMNVEV (reference sequence). CDR3 length: 18 residues. The CDR3 nucleotides are TGTGCCAGCAGCTCAGCCCTCTCCGGGACTAGCGGGGGAGGGGGGCAGTTCTTC. This gives the protein CASSSALSGTSGGGGQFF.

This clone showed up just once. The CDR3 is CATSRDRRGGETQYF. The CDR3 bases are TGTGCCACCAGCAGAGATCGGAGGGGCGGTGAGACCCAGTACTTC. The rearrangement uses TRBV15 and TRBJ2-5; perhaps TRBD2 as D (6 bases). CDR3 size: 15 residues. Trimming cost V 0 bases and J 5 bases, with 13 bases left between them. Germline lookup yields CDR1 LNHNV and CDR2 YYDKDF (reference sequence).

The chain recombines TRBV7-9 with TRBJ1-1; weak D call: TRBD1 (5 bases). CDR1 is SEHNR, CDR2 FQNEAQ, per germline (reference sequence). The V gene lost 3 bases and the J gene lost 1 base, with 12 bases spanning the gap. The CDR3 covers 15 residues. Written as DNA, the CDR3 is TGTGCCAGCAGCTTGCAGGGAACGAAGAACACTGAAGCTTTCTTT. As protein: CASSLQGTKNTEAFF.